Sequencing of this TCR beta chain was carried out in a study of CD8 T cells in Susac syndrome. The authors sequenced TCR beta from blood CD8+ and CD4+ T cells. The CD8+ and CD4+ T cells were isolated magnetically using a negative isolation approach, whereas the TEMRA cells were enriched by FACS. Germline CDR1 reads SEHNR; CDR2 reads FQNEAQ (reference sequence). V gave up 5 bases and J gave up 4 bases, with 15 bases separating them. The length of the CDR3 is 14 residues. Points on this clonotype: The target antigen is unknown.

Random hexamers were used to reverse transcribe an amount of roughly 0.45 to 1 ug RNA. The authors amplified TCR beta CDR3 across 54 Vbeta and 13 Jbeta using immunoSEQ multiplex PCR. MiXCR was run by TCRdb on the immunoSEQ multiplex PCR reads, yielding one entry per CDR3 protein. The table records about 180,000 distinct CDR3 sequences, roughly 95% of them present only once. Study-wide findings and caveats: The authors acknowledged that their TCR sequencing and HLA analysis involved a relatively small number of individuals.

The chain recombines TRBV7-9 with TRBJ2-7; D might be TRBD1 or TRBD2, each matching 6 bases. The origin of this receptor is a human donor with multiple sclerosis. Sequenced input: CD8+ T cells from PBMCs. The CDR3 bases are TGTGCCAGCAGCCTCAGGGGAGGCGCGTACGAGCAGTACTTC. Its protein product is CASSLRGGAYEQYF.